This T cell receptor beta chain appears in the sequencing data of a study of T cell repertoires in cytomegalovirus infection. Note on this clonotype: The antigen is undetermined.

Trimming at V came to 3 bases and at J to 2 bases, leaving 6 bases not matched to a gene. CDR3 size: 15 residues. The germline gives CDR1 DFQATT, CDR2 SNEGSKA (reference sequence). One entry per CDR3 protein, called by TCRdb with MiXCR from the reads. The profile covers hundreds of thousands of distinct CDR3 sequences, with about two fifths appearing a single time and about 39% taken by the ten largest. Sequenced material: cultured PBMCs, taken from culture after CMV antigen stimulation. The sequence was collected from a human donor in good health (CMV status not recorded). Some clones in this sample may be carry-over from other donors' samples. The chain employs TRBV20-1 and TRBJ2-3, with 9 bases matching TRBD2. In nucleotides, the CDR3 is TGCAGTGCTAGCCAGACTAGCGGAGTCACAGATACGCAGTATTTT. Its translation is CSASQTSGVTDTQYF.